The clone carrying this T cell receptor beta chain has only a few counts. The data belong to a study of T-cell memory formation after mild COVID-19. TCRdb itself ran the 5' RACE reads through MiXCR, one entry per CDR3 protein. The sample shows about 400,000 distinct CDR3 sequences, less than 25% of them seen only once. The source is an adult woman who had mild COVID-19 (a few samples of this study predate the infection). Cell type and time point are not known. The sequenced material came from PBMCs or a T cell subset sorted from them (not recorded which).

The CDR3 DNA is TGTGCCAGCAGCCGCGGGCCCCCCAGCGGCACTGAAGCTTTCTTT. It is translated as CASSRGPPSGTEAFF. The rearrangement uses TRBV3-1 and TRBJ1-1; D uncertain. This CDR3 has 15 residues. The V gene's germline CDR1 is LGHDT and CDR2 YNNKEL (reference sequence). V was shortened by 4 bases and J by 4 bases, with 16 bases between the two germline ends. The whole variable domain, filled in from reference TRBV3-1 and TRBJ1-1, reads DTAVSQTPKYLVTQMGNDKSIKCEQNLGHDTMYWYKQDSKKFLKIMFSYNNKELIINETVPNRFSPKSPDKAHLNLHINSLELGDSAVYFCASSRGPPSGTEAFFGQGTRLTVV.